This TCR beta chain stems from a study of response to subunit inactivated influenza vaccine. Study conclusions and caveats: Authors suggested that a seasonal influenza vaccination recruits few new T cells each time.

MiXCR, run by TCRdb on the RT-PCR reads, gives a single entry per CDR3 protein. Of about 170,000 distinct CDR3 sequences in the sample, roughly a tenth were seen once. This clonotype was observed at least ten times. Antigen unknown. The TCR originated in a man aged 45 to 75 who received an inactivated influenza vaccine. The sample consisted of CD8+ T cells sorted from PBMCs, taken roughly 24 months after vaccination.

The CDR3 region is CATSDPSPGTGIMGTDTQYF. Here the CDR3 DNA reads TGTGCCACCAGTGATCCGTCTCCCGGGACAGGGATAATGGGCACAGATACGCAGTATTTT. This chain connects TRBV24-1 to TRBJ2-3; TRBD1 matches 9 bases. CDR1 and CDR2 from the germline V gene are KGHDR and SFDVKD. V trimming: 3 bases; J trimming: 1 base; junction bases outside the gene matches: 16. CDR3 size: 20 residues.